A single sample is the source of the 8 T cell receptor beta chains below, sequenced in a study of identical twins. TCRdb re-analysed the 5' RACE reads in MiXCR, keeping a single row per CDR3 protein. The table has 310,000 or so distinct CDR3 sequences, less than 9% seen once. The data also belong to a second study, concerning yellow fever vaccine responses in identical twins.

The sample comprised memory (CD45RO+) T cells sorted from blood. Receptors were obtained from a woman aged 18 to 35 in good health.

This clonotype was found many times. V usage is TRBV21-1 and J usage is TRBJ2-5; the table assigns TRBD1, which was not confirmed against the DNA. TRBV21-1 is a pseudogene. The CDR3 length is 13 residues. CDR3 sequence (DNA): TGTACGCTACCGGGACCGCGGAAAGAGACCCAGTACTTC. This gives the protein CTLPGPRKETQYF.

The chain employs TRBV14 and TRBJ2-3; possible D gene TRBD2, 5 bases. CDR3 length: 13 residues. Germline assignment: CDR1 SGHDN and CDR2 FVKESK. Trimming pared 5 bases from V and 5 bases from J, leaving 11 bases between. The CDR3, as DNA: TGTGCCAGCAGCGGGAGCCGGCTAGATACGCAGTATTTT. This gives the protein CASSGSRLDTQYF.

This clonotype was recorded at least ten times. V gene TRBV11-2 combines with J gene TRBJ1-1; no definite D call. Germline values: CDR1 SGHAT, CDR2 FQNNGV. The ends were cut back, 2 bases at V and 6 bases at J, with 16 bases in the middle. This CDR3 has 15 amino acids. The CDR3 here is CASSLRAESGAEAFF. In DNA form, the CDR3 reads TGTGCCAGCAGCTTAAGGGCCGAGTCTGGCGCTGAAGCTTTCTTT. The full variable domain, with the rest looked up from reference TRBV11-2 and TRBJ1-1, is EAGVAQSPRYKIIEKRQSVAFWCNPISGHATLYWYQQILGQGPKLLIQFQNNGVVDDSQLPKDRFSAERLKGVDSTLKIQPAKLEDSAVYLCASSLRAESGAEAFFGQGTRLTVV.

The V call is TRBV28, the J call TRBJ2-3; the D call may be TRBD1 or TRBD2 (5 bases each). This CDR3 comprises 14 residues. Germline CDR1 reads MDHEN; CDR2 reads SYDVKM. Trimming cost V 2 bases and J 7 bases, with 13 bases left between them. In DNA form, the CDR3 reads TGTGCCAGCAGTTTAGGGGACGTCCTGAATACGCAGTATTTT. It translates to CASSLGDVLNTQYF. The full variable domain, in which reference TRBV28 and TRBJ2-3 provide the parts outside the CDR3, is DVKVTQSSRYLVKRTGEKVFLECVQDMDHENMFWYRQDPGLGLRLIYFSYDVKMKEKGDIPEGYSVSREKKERFSLILESASTNQTSMYLCASSLGDVLNTQYFGPGTRLTVL.

The J gene is TRBJ1-2, the V gene TRBV5-5; D unclear. Trimming shortened V by 0 bases and J by 4 bases, and 13 bases separated the two germline ends. This CDR3 is built from 15 residues. Germline values: CDR1 SGHKS, CDR2 YYEKEE (reference sequence). The CDR3 bases are TGTGCCAGCAGCTTGGCAGCAGTATCAGCCTATGGCTACACCTTC. Translating gives CASSLAAVSAYGYTF.

J is TRBJ2-3 and V is TRBV10-3; D uncertain. CDR1 ENHRY and CDR2 SYGVKD come from the germline V gene. The length of the CDR3 is 12 residues. The V and J ends lost 1 base and 3 bases respectively, with 2 bases between them. The CDR3 region is CAISELTDTQYF. The CDR3 DNA sequence: TGTGCCATCAGTGAGTTGACAGATACGCAGTATTTT.

The J gene is TRBJ2-5, the V gene TRBV7-9, with unresolved D. Looked up from germline, CDR1 is SEHNR and CDR2 is FQNEAQ (reference sequence). The CDR3 is made up of 13 amino acids. Trimming shortened V by 3 bases and J by 2 bases, and 7 bases separated the two germline ends. CDR3 in amino acids: CASSFGKQETQYF. The CDR3 DNA reads as TGTGCCAGCAGCTTCGGCAAGCAAGAGACCCAGTACTTC.

The V call is TRBV4-2, the J call TRBJ2-6; tentatively, D is TRBD2 (6 bases). Per germline, CDR1 LGHNA and CDR2 YNFKEQ. The CDR3 runs to 19 residues. V dropped 4 bases and J dropped 0 bases, with 19 bases sitting between them. In DNA, the CDR3 is TGTGCCAGCAGCCCGGCGGGGTGGGACCTGAGCTCTGGGGCCAACGTCCTGACTTTC. Residues: CASSPAGWDLSSGANVLTF.